These 27 T cell receptor beta chains originate from one sample sequenced in a study of cytomegalovirus exposure and HLA in healthy donors. Clones were read by immunoSEQ multiplex PCR, and TCRdb kept only the in-frame ones, dropping some. Of 200,000 to 250,000 clones in the sample, around four fifths were seen once. Sequenced: PBMCs. Every receptor here comes from a woman aged 25-40 years in good health and CMV-seropositive.

This chain uses TRBV10-1 with TRBJ2-3; a weak D match, TRBD2 (5 bases). Germline V CDR1 and CDR2: WNHNN, SYGVQD (reference sequence). The CDR3 consists of 13 residues. Trimming took 2 bases from V and 3 from J, leaving 6 bases between them. CDR3 nucleotide sequence: TGCGCCAGCAGTGAGACTAGGACAGATACGCAGTATTTT. This encodes CASSETRTDTQYF.

The V gene is TRBV19, the J gene TRBJ1-2; D possibly corresponds to TRBD1 (5 bases). Germline V lookup: CDR1 LNHDA, CDR2 SQIVND (reference sequence). Trimming took off 11 bases at V and 4 bases at J, with 17 bases between the two ends. The CDR3 loop spans 13 amino acids. The CDR3 is CASTVGETYGYTF. DNA for the CDR3: TGTGCCTCGACCGTGGGGGAGACCTATGGCTACACCTTC.

This rearrangement joins TRBV5-1 to TRBJ2-2; 14 positions match TRBD2. Germline CDR1 and CDR2: SGHRS and YFSETQ. J gave up 6 bases and V 4 bases, and 8 bases lay outside the gene matches. CDR3 size: 17 residues. CDR3 DNA: TGCGCCAGCAGCCCGGGACTAGCGGGAGAAGGGTCCGGGGAGCTGTTTTTT. It codes for CASSPGLAGEGSGELFF.

CDR3 bases: TGTGCCTGGAGTCGTCCGGGACAGGGCCGTGAAAAACTGTTTTTT. Translated: CAWSRPGQGREKLFF. The chain employs TRBV30 and TRBJ1-4; 9 positions agree with TRBD1. The germline V gene has CDR1 GTSNPN and CDR2 SVGIG (reference sequence). The CDR3 has 15 residues. The V gene end was trimmed by 2 bases and the J gene end by 7 bases; junction bases not matched to a gene: 8.

This clone was detected only once. The chain carries TRBV5-1 and TRBJ2-7, with a possible D match to TRBD1 (5 bases). V was shortened by 0 bases and J by 6 bases, with 10 bases between the two germline ends. CDR1 is SGHRS and CDR2 is YFSETQ in the germline V gene. This CDR3 is built from 13 residues. The CDR3 DNA reads as TGCGCCAGCAGCTTGGGACAGCAAACCGAGCAGTACTTC. It specifies CASSLGQQTEQYF. The full variable domain, completed using reference TRBV5-1 and TRBJ2-7, is KAGVTQTPRYLIKTRGQQVTLSCSPISGHRSVSWYQQTPGQGLQFLFEYFSETQRNKGNFPGRFSGRQFSNSRSEMNVSTLELGDSALYLCASSLGQQTEQYFGPGTRLTVT.

This clone showed up many times. The rearrangement joins TRBV2 to TRBJ2-1; D possibly uses TRBD1 or TRBD2 (5 bases each). Germline-derived CDR1 and CDR2 are SNHLY and FYNNEI. The CDR3 is 14 amino acids. V dropped 2 bases and J dropped 10 bases, with 15 bases sitting between them. CDR3 amino acids: CASSETGMRGEQFF. The CDR3 coding sequence is TGTGCCAGCAGTGAAACGGGGATGAGGGGCGAGCAGTTCTTC.

V and J are TRBV6-5 and TRBJ1-2; D gene unclear. Trimming shortened V by 0 bases and J by 8 bases, and 10 bases separated the two germline ends. Germline V gene data show CDR1 as MNHEY and CDR2 as SVGAGI. This CDR3 spans 13 amino acids. The CDR3 DNA follows: TGTGCCAGCAGTTACTCAATGCGTCGCGGCTACACCTTC. This translates into CASSYSMRRGYTF.

The V gene is TRBV9, the J gene TRBJ2-5, with D hard to call. Trimming cost V 0 bases and J 5 bases, with 11 bases left between them. Per germline, CDR1 SGDLS and CDR2 YYNGEE. The CDR3 is 14 amino acids. The CDR3 loop reads CASSVGSLPETQYF. CDR3 in DNA: TGTGCCAGCAGCGTAGGTAGTCTTCCTGAGACCCAGTACTTC. The full variable domain, rest sourced from reference TRBV9 and TRBJ2-5, is DSGVTQTPKHLITATGQRVTLRCSPRSGDLSVYWYQQSLDQGLQFLIQYYNGEERAKGNILERFSAQQFPDLHSELNLSSLELGDSALYFCASSVGSLPETQYFGPGTRLLVL.

This clone appeared a few times. The V gene is TRBV5-1, the J gene TRBJ2-7, with TRBD1 matching over 8 bases. V was pared by 5 bases and J by 2 bases, with 3 bases of the junction left unmatched. Germline loops: CDR1 SGHRS, CDR2 YFSETQ. The CDR3 is made up of 13 amino acids. CDR3 loop: CASRGQVAYEQYF. DNA for the CDR3: TGCGCCAGCAGGGGACAGGTGGCCTACGAGCAGTACTTC.

V is TRBV6-1 and J is TRBJ1-1, with a tentative D call TRBD1 (6 bases). CDR3 length: 13 amino acids. Germline-derived CDR1 and CDR2 are MNHNS and SASEGT. V lost 6 bases and J 4 bases, leaving 12 bases between the germline ends. The CDR3 reads CASSLDRRTEAFF. CDR3 nucleotides: TGTGCCAGCAGCTTAGACAGGCGCACTGAAGCTTTCTTT.

This chain uses TRBV11-2 with TRBJ2-5; either TRBD1 or TRBD2 may fit D (5 bases each). The CDR3 is made up of 14 amino acids. V gave up 4 bases and J gave up 5 bases, with 14 bases separating them. CDR1 SGHAT and CDR2 FQNNGV come from the germline V gene. The CDR3 DNA reads as TGTGCCAGCAGCTCCTCGGGGCTCCGGGAGACCCAGTACTTC. This gives the protein CASSSSGLRETQYF.

CDR3: CASSLRWRGKGSSYEQYF. The CDR3, as DNA: TGTGCCAGCAGCCTAAGGTGGAGGGGCAAGGGAAGCTCCTACGAGCAGTACTTC. V is TRBV27 and J is TRBJ2-7; tentatively, D is TRBD2 (6 bases). The CDR3 loop spans 18 amino acids. V was pared by 6 bases and J by 0 bases, with 24 bases between. CDR1 MNHEY and CDR2 SMNVEV come from the germline V gene (reference sequence).

CDR3 loop: CASSVGPGQRLKQYF. CDR3 DNA sequence: TGTGCCAGCAGTGTTGGGCCGGGACAGCGGCTGAAGCAGTACTTC. The genes are TRBV2 and TRBJ2-7, with 7 bases matching TRBD1. V dropped 4 bases and J dropped 8; count of bases not matched to a gene: 14. The CDR3 totals 15 residues. Germline V gene data show CDR1 as SNHLY and CDR2 as FYNNEI.

This clone appeared a single time. The chain employs TRBV30 and TRBJ2-1, with D hard to call. The V end was cut by 7 bases, the J end by 2 bases, with 12 bases between. Germline CDR1 is GTSNPN and CDR2 is SVGIG (reference sequence). CDR3 length equals 13 residues. In DNA form, the CDR3 reads TGTGCCTCCCGGGCCCAGGCCTACAATGAGCAGTTCTTC. Amino acids: CASRAQAYNEQFF.

Comment on this clone: Other DNA sequences in this specimen translate into the identical CDR3. The V gene is TRBV30, the J gene TRBJ2-7; D gene uncertain. V dropped 1 base and J dropped 0 bases, with 1 base sitting between them. The germline V gene has CDR1 GTSNPN and CDR2 SVGIG (reference sequence). CDR3 length: 11 residues. CDR3: CAWSDSYEQYF. The CDR3 DNA sequence: TGTGCCTGGAGTGACTCCTACGAGCAGTACTTC.

V gene TRBV9 combines with J gene TRBJ1-4, with 8 positions matching TRBD1. The CDR3 loop spans 15 amino acids. Germline lookup yields CDR1 SGDLS and CDR2 YYNGEE. V was clipped by 4 bases and J by 7 bases; unmatched bases: 9. The CDR3 is CASSSTGTGGEKLFF. As DNA, the CDR3 is TGTGCCAGCAGCTCCACCGGGACAGGTGGTGAAAAACTGTTTTTT.

The V call is TRBV10-3, the J call TRBJ2-3, with D maybe TRBD2 (5 bases). Germline CDR1 is ENHRY and CDR2 is SYGVKD. CDR3 length: 14 residues. V lost 7 bases and J lost 1, with 12 bases in between. The CDR3 here is CAITGVSGTDTQYF. The DNA of the CDR3 is TGTGCCATCACCGGGGTGTCGGGCACAGATACGCAGTATTTT.

The CDR3 nucleotides read TGCAGCGTTGCAGTGCAAACTAATGAAAAACTGTTTTTT. It codes for CSVAVQTNEKLFF. The rearrangement uses TRBV29-1 and TRBJ1-4; D is unclear. The CDR3 consists of 13 residues. Germline V gene data show CDR1 as SQVTM and CDR2 as ANQGSEA. With 4 bases removed from V and 1 base from J, the gap between germline ends came to 7 bases.

The chain has TRBV6-5 and TRBJ2-1; 8 positions agree with TRBD2. This CDR3 contains 15 residues. The trim removed 4 bases at V and 5 bases at J, leaving 7 bases unmatched. Germline values: CDR1 MNHEY, CDR2 SVGAGI. The CDR3 region has the DNA TGTGCCAGCAGTTTCCAAAGCGGGAGTAACAATGAGCAGTTCTTC. As protein: CASSFQSGSNNEQFF.

This clone was seen just once. The chain joins TRBV5-1 to TRBJ2-1; 9 nucleotides line up with TRBD2. Germline CDR1 is SGHRS and CDR2 is YFSETQ. With 5 bases clipped from V and 8 bases from J, the junction kept 11 bases outside the gene matches. The length of the CDR3 is 15 residues. CDR3 in amino acids: CASRPEREVSHEQFF. The CDR3 nucleotides read TGCGCCAGCAGGCCTGAGCGGGAGGTATCCCATGAGCAGTTCTTC.

This clone was detected once. This sequence joins TRBV28 and TRBJ1-1, with D tentatively TRBD1 (5 bases). The CDR3 length is 15 residues. Between the trimmed V and J ends, which lost 3 bases and 5 bases, there was a span of 16 bases. The germline gives CDR1 MDHEN, CDR2 SYDVKM. This CDR3 reads CASSFRRTWGTEAFF. The CDR3 nucleotides read TGTGCCAGCAGTTTCCGCCGGACTTGGGGGACTGAAGCTTTCTTT.

The chain has TRBV4-3 and TRBJ1-1; D ambiguous. Germline CDR1 is LGHNA and CDR2 is YSLEER. The germline V and J ends were trimmed by 0 bases and 2 bases, with 10 bases remaining between them. The CDR3 covers 15 residues. CDR3 amino acids: CASSQEGARNTEAFF. CDR3 coding DNA: TGCGCCAGCAGCCAAGAAGGCGCACGAAACACTGAAGCTTTCTTT.

This clone was seen a few times. The chain uses TRBV11-3 and TRBJ2-2, with unresolved D. Trimming stripped 5 bases from V and 3 bases from J, with 10 bases between. The CDR3 length is 14 residues. The germline gives CDR1 SGHNT, CDR2 YENEEA. CDR3 DNA sequence: TGTGCCAGCAGCCTTCGGATGGACACCGGGGAGCTGTTTTTT. Protein: CASSLRMDTGELFF.

The J gene is TRBJ2-7, the V gene TRBV11-2; no definite D call. The CDR3 covers 13 residues. Between the trimmed V and J ends, which lost 5 bases and 2 bases, there was a span of 10 bases. Germline assignment: CDR1 SGHAT and CDR2 FQNNGV. The CDR3 protein is CASSPGRTYEQYF. CDR3 nucleotide sequence: TGTGCCAGCAGCCCCGGACGGACCTACGAGCAGTACTTC.

V and J are TRBV11-2 and TRBJ2-7; D is possibly TRBD1 (6 bases). The germline V and J ends were trimmed by 3 bases and 7 bases, with 10 bases remaining between them. Looked up from germline, CDR1 is SGHAT and CDR2 is FQNNGV. CDR3 length: 12 residues. The DNA of the CDR3 is TGTGCCAGCAGCTTCGTTCAGGGGGAGCAGTACTTC. Its translation is CASSFVQGEQYF.

The V gene is TRBV30, the J gene TRBJ1-1, with D possibly matching TRBD1 (5 bases). The V end was cut by 5 bases, the J end by 4 bases, with 17 bases between. This CDR3 region has 14 residues. CDR1 and CDR2 from the germline V gene are GTSNPN and SVGIG (reference sequence). CDR3 sequence (DNA): TGTGCCTGGGGTCGTGTGGAGGGGACCACTGAAGCTTTCTTT. It encodes CAWGRVEGTTEAFF.

The chain recombines TRBV7-9 with TRBJ2-3, with D possibly matching TRBD2 (5 bases). Deletions cut 4 bases from V and 4 bases from J, with 12 bases between. This CDR3 spans 14 amino acids. CDR1 SEHNR and CDR2 FQNEAQ come from the germline V gene (reference sequence). The CDR3 DNA follows: TGTGCCAGCAGCTCAGACGCGGGCGCAGATACGCAGTATTTT. This codes for CASSSDAGADTQYF.